The TCR beta chain under discussion was sequenced for a study of low-dose radiotherapy and immunotherapy resistance in tumors (dated by TCRdb to 2022 to 2024). At the level of the whole study: In Cohort 1, each fraction delivered 0.5 Gy every 2 weeks, and the prescribed total PTV dose was 6.5 Gy. The translational analysis covered eight patients: three from the first dose cohort and the first five from the second dose cohort. Starting on cycle 1 day 1, patients took 300 mg of aspirin by mouth once daily for four cycles. Cohort 2 received 1 Gy per fraction every two weeks, with a total of 13 Gy over 26 weeks. Patients were given nivolumab as a 240 mg flat dose every two weeks and ipilimumab at 1 mg/kg every six weeks, with both drugs delivered intravenously. The trial did not randomize participants into treatment groups. Intravenous cyclophosphamide at 200 mg/m2 was administered every two weeks, one day ahead of each radiation and immunotherapy administration.

Superscript III and a set of TRAV- and TRBV-specific primers were used to synthesize first-strand cDNA, so that both TCRalpha and TCRbeta chains were covered. TCRs were amplified with Phusion for around 20 PCR cycles using a constant-region primer together with the adapter attached to the V primers. The isolated mRNA was amplified using the MessageAmp II aRNA Amplification Kit, with in vitro transcription performed for 15 to 20 hours at 37 degrees C. mRNA for TCR sequencing was isolated with the Dynabeads mRNA DIRECT Purification Kit. Indexed Illumina adapters were added in a second Phusion PCR of 25 cycles, after which AMPure XP beads were used to purify the products. On the study's bioinformatics: Custom Perl scripts pooled TCR sequences encoding the same protein, removed out-of-frame sequences and computed each clonotype's abundance. Any TCR sequence supported by only a single read was excluded from analysis. Repertoire metrics included Shannon entropy, Gini index, clonality, richness, and frequency of TCRs shared between repertoires. TCRdb passed the public sequencing reads through fastp at Q25 and MiXCR, retaining productive beta sequences. CDR3 protein sequences are deduplicated, and each keeps its most common genes and DNA. V and J calls and clone size were set by TCRdb, not the authors. The sample profile shows about 9,800 distinct CDR3 sequences; 40% to 55% of them were found once. In total, the top ten clones hold 5% to 6% of the sample.

Details on this clonotype: Its antigen has not been determined. Within one base of it there is no much larger clone, and no base qualities were kept.

Donors were enrolled in RACIN, a single-arm phase I dose-escalation trial combining nivolumab, ipilimumab, aspirin, low-dose cyclophosphamide and low-dose radiotherapy. Patients were eligible if they had advanced solid tumors that were TIL-negative. V loses 3 bases of germline sequence and J loses 5 bases, and the interval between the two ends is 4 bases. Taken from cysteine to phenylalanine, the CDR3 has 11 residues. The CDR3 DNA has 33 bases and is translated from base 1. Reading the germline V gene gives CDR1 SGHAT and CDR2 FQNNGV. The TCR originated in a human donor with advanced metastatic prostate, ovarian, gallbladder or colorectal cancer (not recorded which). This table probably holds off-target reads from a library built for another chain. Recombination linked TRBV11-2 to TRBJ2-5; confidence is insufficient to name the D gene. The CDR3 region has the sequence CASSFRETQYF. The sequenced DNA: TGTGCCAGCAGCTTCCGTGAGACCCAGTACTTC.